This passage covers 9 T cell receptor beta chains from one sample sequenced in a study of control samples from healthy donors and cancer patients. Only in-frame clones appear in the TCRdb table, and some are missing; sequencing was by immunoSEQ multiplex PCR. The sample gives over 100,000 clones, roughly 84% of which show up once; about 3.2% is in the top ten. Input material: blood. These receptors came from a man between 50 and 59 years old in good health.

The chain employs TRBV10-3 and TRBJ2-6; unclear D gene. Deletions cut 8 bases from V and 0 bases from J, with 14 bases between. The CDR3 runs to 16 residues. Germline lookup yields CDR1 ENHRY and CDR2 SYGVKD. The CDR3 coding sequence is TGTGCCATCTCTCTCACAGCTACCTCTGGGGCCAACGTCCTGACTTTC. Translated, it gives CAISLTATSGANVLTF.

The V and J genes are TRBV2 and TRBJ1-6; TRBD1 matches at 8 bases. Germline CDR1 is SNHLY and CDR2 is FYNNEI. V dropped 6 bases and J dropped 11; count of bases not matched to a gene: 6. This CDR3 has 13 amino acids. This CDR3 reads CASRPTGVPPLHF. CDR3 nucleotide sequence: TGTGCCAGCAGGCCGACAGGGGTTCCACCCCTCCACTTT.

This chain connects TRBV5-4 to TRBJ2-1, with a possible D match to TRBD2 (6 bases). The CDR3 loop spans 12 amino acids. Per the germline V gene, CDR1 is SGHNT and CDR2 is YYREEE (reference sequence). V was trimmed by 2 bases and J by 7 bases, leaving 7 bases between them. DNA of the CDR3: TGTGCCAGCAGCTTTCGGGAGAATGAGCAGTTCTTC. Translating gives CASSFRENEQFF. The variable domain in full, completed from reference TRBV5-4 and TRBJ2-1, reads ETGVTQSPTHLIKTRGQQVTLRCSSQSGHNTVSWYQQALGQGPQFIFQYYREEENGRGNFPPRFSGLQFPNYSSELNVNALELDDSALYLCASSFRENEQFFGPGTRLTVL.

The rearrangement joins TRBV18 to TRBJ1-5; possibly TRBD1 for D (6 bases). Germline V gene sequence: CDR1 KGHSH, CDR2 LQKENI. V lost 0 bases and J lost 1, with 10 bases in between. The CDR3 extends over 16 amino acids. For the CDR3, the DNA is TGTGCCAGCTCACCACCCCCGGGGGGCAGCAATCAGCCCCAGCATTTT. Its protein product is CASSPPPGGSNQPQHF.

This clone appeared a single time. The J gene is TRBJ2-1, the V gene TRBV19, with 10 bases identical to TRBD2. The CDR3 runs 15 residues. The J segment lost 4 bases and the V segment lost 3 bases, leaving 3 bases of the junction unmatched. The germline V gene encodes CDR1 LNHDA and CDR2 SQIVND (reference sequence). This CDR3 reads CASSMVSGGYNEQFF. CDR3 sequence (DNA): TGTGCCAGTAGTATGGTTAGCGGGGGGTACAATGAGCAGTTCTTC.

The gene calls are TRBV28 and TRBJ1-2; possibly TRBD1 for D (6 bases). There are 12 residues in the CDR3. Trimming shortened V by 10 bases and J by 8 bases, and 17 bases separated the two germline ends. Germline V gives CDR1 MDHEN, CDR2 SYDVKM. In nucleotides, the CDR3 is TGTGCCATCTACGGGGCAGGGGAGGGCTACACCTTC. Encoded protein: CAIYGAGEGYTF.

The chain has TRBV11-3 and TRBJ2-1; D not certain. Trimming took 3 bases from V and 1 from J, leaving 10 bases between them. The germline V gene encodes CDR1 SGHNT and CDR2 YENEEA. The CDR3 is 15 amino acids. CDR3 DNA sequence: TGTGCCAGCAGCTTCTGGCGTGCTTCCTACAATGAGCAGTTCTTC. Amino acid sequence: CASSFWRASYNEQFF.

The chain has TRBV7-8 and TRBJ2-2; 7 bases are shared with TRBD1. With V trimmed by 1 base and J by 4 bases, 6 bases remained unmatched. Per the germline V gene, CDR1 is SGHVS and CDR2 is FQNEAQ. The CDR3 contains 16 residues. The CDR3, as DNA: TGTGCCAGCAGCTTAGGAGGGGGCGCGGGCACCGGGGAGCTGTTTTTT. Translating it yields CASSLGGGAGTGELFF.

V gene TRBV28 combines with J gene TRBJ1-1, with D unclear. V lost 1 base and J 5 bases, leaving 8 bases between the germline ends. The V gene's germline CDR1 is MDHEN and CDR2 SYDVKM. The CDR3 spans 13 residues. The CDR3 loop is CASSLFDGTEAFF. The CDR3 region has the DNA TGTGCCAGCAGTTTATTCGATGGGACTGAAGCTTTCTTT.